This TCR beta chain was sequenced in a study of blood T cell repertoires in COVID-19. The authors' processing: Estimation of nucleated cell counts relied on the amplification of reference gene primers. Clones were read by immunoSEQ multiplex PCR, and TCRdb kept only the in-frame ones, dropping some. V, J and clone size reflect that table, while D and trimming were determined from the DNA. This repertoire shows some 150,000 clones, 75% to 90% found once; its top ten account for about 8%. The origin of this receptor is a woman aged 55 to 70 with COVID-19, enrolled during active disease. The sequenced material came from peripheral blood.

As DNA, the CDR3 is TGTGCCAGCAGCCAAGATGGAGGGTACAATCAGCCCCAGCATTTT. Translating it yields CASSQDGGYNQPQHF. V usage is TRBV14 and J usage is TRBJ1-5; D call uncertain. With 0 bases removed from V and 3 bases from J, the gap between germline ends came to 9 bases. Germline-derived CDR1 and CDR2 are SGHDN and FVKESK. This CDR3 contains 15 residues.